Given below is one T cell receptor beta chain in context. Per the germline V gene, CDR1 is MNHEY and CDR2 is SVGAGI. This CDR3 region has 13 residues. The V gene lost 5 bases and the J gene lost 2 bases, with 8 bases spanning the gap. The data belong to a study of blood T cell repertoires in COVID-19. Turning to the study itself: Whether acute or convalescent, the COVID-19 samples came from the United States, Italy and Spain. From T cells, B-cell-depleted T cells, or PBMCs came the material, which was cDNA or gDNA.

As originally analysed: Nucleated cell number was recorded as an estimate derived from reference gene primer amplification. Measured with immunoSEQ multiplex PCR; TCRdb has only the in-frame clones, and not every one. V and J calls and clone size are as listed in that table; D and trimming were resolved from the DNA. The sample has some 400,000 clones; around 90% are singletons. The source is a man aged 18 to 29 with active or convalescent COVID-19. The sample was peripheral blood. The chain combines TRBV6-5 with TRBJ2-3, with a possible D match to TRBD2 (6 bases). CDR3 bases: TGTGCCAGCAGTCCGGGACTCACAGATACGCAGTATTTT. Amino acids: CASSPGLTDTQYF.